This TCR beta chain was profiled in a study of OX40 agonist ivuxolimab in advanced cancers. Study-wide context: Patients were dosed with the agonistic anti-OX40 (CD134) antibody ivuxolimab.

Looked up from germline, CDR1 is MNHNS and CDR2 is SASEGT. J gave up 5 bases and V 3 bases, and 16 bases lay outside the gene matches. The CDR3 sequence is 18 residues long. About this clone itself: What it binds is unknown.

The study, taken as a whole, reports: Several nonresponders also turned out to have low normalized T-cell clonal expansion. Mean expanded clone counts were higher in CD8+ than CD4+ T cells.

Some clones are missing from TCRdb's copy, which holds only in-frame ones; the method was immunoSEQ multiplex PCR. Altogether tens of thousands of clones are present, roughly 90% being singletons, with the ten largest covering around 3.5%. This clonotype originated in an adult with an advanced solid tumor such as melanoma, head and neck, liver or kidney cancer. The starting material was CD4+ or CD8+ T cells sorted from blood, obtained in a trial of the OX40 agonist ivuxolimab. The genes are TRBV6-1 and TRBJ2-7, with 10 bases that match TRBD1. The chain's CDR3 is CASSDYPLDRGSGNEQYF. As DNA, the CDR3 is TGTGCCAGCAGTGATTATCCCCTGGACAGGGGGTCAGGTAACGAGCAGTACTTC.